This T cell receptor beta chain came from a study of T cells in Graves' hyperthyroidism and ophthalmopathy. At the level of the study: At the time of initial diagnosis and before any treatment, peripheral blood was collected.

A word on this clonotype: Its matching antigen is unknown.

RNA transcripts were the template for amplifying TCR beta CDR3 regions. RT-PCR in the first round (using the HTBI primer set) targeted the TCR CDR3. TCRdb called the multiplex PCR reads again in MiXCR, with one record for every CDR3 protein. Of 800,000 or so distinct CDR3 sequences in the sample, roughly 37% were seen once. Study-level results: Among thyroid clonotypes expanded above 0.001, most also appeared in blood.

Patients were excluded because of uncontrolled infection, other autoimmune disease, pregnancy or lactation. The PBMCs had their origin in roughly 10 ml of fresh peripheral blood. Germline V gene data show CDR1 as LNHDA and CDR2 as SQIVND (reference sequence). The CDR3 runs 14 residues. Unmatched junction bases numbered 11, after V lost 7 bases and J lost 8 bases. The V call is TRBV19, the J call TRBJ1-5; TRBD1 matches 7 bases. The clonotype originates from a man aged 18 to 29 with Graves' hyperthyroidism. The specimen sequenced was blood. The CDR3 region has the DNA TGTGCCAGTACCTTGGGACAGCCTTCGGAGCCCCAGCATTTT. Translating gives CASTLGQPSEPQHF. The whole variable domain, remainder taken from reference TRBV19 and TRBJ1-5, is DGGITQSPKYLFRKEGQNVTLSCEQNLNHDAMYWYRQDPGQGLRLIYYSQIVNDFQKGDIAEGYSVSREKKESFPLTVTSAQKNPTAFYLCASTLGQPSEPQHFGDGTRLSIL.